Each of the 6 T cell receptor beta chains below was sequenced from the same sample in a study of T cell changes during pregnancy in multiple sclerosis. TCRdb's table, derived via immunoSEQ multiplex PCR, lists solely in-frame clones and lacks some. The sample holds some 93,000 clones, 75% to 95% seen once. This specimen consisted of peripheral blood, obtained after pregnancy. These receptors all stem from a female donor in good health, enrolled as a control in a pregnancy study.

The chain carries TRBV14 and TRBJ1-2, with 7 bases lining up with TRBD1. Germline V gene sequence: CDR1 SGHDN, CDR2 FVKESK. With 1 base clipped from V and 5 bases from J, the junction kept 10 bases outside the gene matches. The CDR3 length is 16 residues. CDR3 bases: TGTGCCAGCAGCCAAGGGGACAGTTTGGGGCGATATGGCTACACCTTC. Translation: CASSQGDSLGRYGYTF.

The chain uses TRBV6-1 and TRBJ2-1; a weak D match, TRBD2 (6 bases). In germline, CDR1 is MNHNS, CDR2 SASEGT. The length of the CDR3 is 12 residues. Trimming left V 10 bases short and J 13 bases short, with 20 bases between. The CDR3 here is CAIFPPAGLQFF. For the CDR3, the DNA is TGTGCCATTTTCCCCCCTGCGGGGCTCCAGTTCTTC.

The CDR3 DNA follows: TGTGCCAGCAGAGCTATGGGACTCATGAACACTGAAGCTTTCTTT. Protein product: CASRAMGLMNTEAFF. This chain links TRBV2 with TRBJ1-1, with a possible D match to TRBD1 (5 bases). Trimming removed 6 bases from V and 0 bases from J, with 14 bases in between. This CDR3 region has 15 residues. Germline values: CDR1 SNHLY, CDR2 FYNNEI.

The chain employs TRBV19 and TRBJ2-2, with TRBD1 identical over 9 bases. From germline, CDR1 is LNHDA and CDR2 SQIVND (reference sequence). V shed 2 bases, J shed 4 bases, and the junction held 8 bases outside the gene matches. The CDR3 consists of 17 residues. The CDR3 loop reads CASSITPGQGPTGELFF. The CDR3 DNA is TGTGCCAGTAGTATAACTCCGGGACAGGGACCCACCGGGGAGCTGTTTTTT. Supplemented by reference TRBV19 and TRBJ2-2, the full variable domain reads DGGITQSPKYLFRKEGQNVTLSCEQNLNHDAMYWYRQDPGQGLRLIYYSQIVNDFQKGDIAEGYSVSREKKESFPLTVTSAQKNPTAFYLCASSITPGQGPTGELFFGEGSRLTVL.

The genes are TRBV5-4 and TRBJ1-5, with 9 bases aligning to TRBD1. Germline lookup yields CDR1 SGHNT and CDR2 YYREEE (reference sequence). V was pared by 4 bases and J by 3 bases, with 2 bases of the junction left unmatched. The CDR3 runs to 14 residues. This CDR3 is CASSRQGDNQPQHF. CDR3 nucleotide sequence: TGTGCCAGCAGCCGACAGGGGGACAATCAGCCCCAGCATTTT.

The chain couples TRBV7-9 to TRBJ1-2; no definite D call. Trimming pared 3 bases from V and 4 bases from J, leaving 18 bases between. The CDR3 totals 16 residues. CDR1 and CDR2 from the germline V gene are SEHNR and FQNEAQ (reference sequence). The CDR3 DNA reads as TGTGCCAGCAGCTTTCATCCACCCCGGGAGGGCTATGGCTACACCTTC. Amino acids: CASSFHPPREGYGYTF.